This TCR beta chain was profiled in a study of post-analysis software for immune sequencing data. Study-wide context: The disease courses covered relapsing-remitting, secondary progressive and progressive-relapsing multiple sclerosis.

Findings and caveats of the study: Multiple sclerosis patients had significantly lower normalized Chao1 diversity than controls. When patients were compared with controls, four to six TRBV segments were more frequent, TRBV5-6, TRBV5-1 and TRBV20-1 among them. Strong co-clustering by F measure linked samples that shared a preparation batch.

On this clonotype: Antigen: not known.

The library was made from cDNA and included unique molecular identifiers. Hundreds of thousands of cDNA molecules were obtained from around 0.96 to 9.9 million T cells. TCRdb reprocessed the PCR reads with MiXCR, giving one entry per CDR3 protein. The data hold about 770,000 distinct CDR3 sequences, with just over 45% observed a single time. The CDR3 contains 15 residues. V was clipped by 5 bases and J by 0 bases; unmatched bases: 7. In germline, CDR1 is SGHAT, CDR2 FQDESV (reference sequence). The receptor's source is a girl aged 5-17 years with multiple sclerosis. The J gene is TRBJ2-7, the V gene TRBV11-1; 7 nucleotides match TRBD2. The sample consisted of blood. The CDR3 nucleotides read TGTGCCAGCAGCCCACATGGGGGGGACTCCTACGAGCAGTACTTC. Amino acids: CASSPHGGDSYEQYF.